What follows are 22 T cell receptor beta chains derived from one specimen sequenced in a study of CD8+CD57+ T cells in acquired aplastic anemia (dated by TCRdb to 2016 to 2018). The sequencer was an Illumina HiSeq 2000. TCR beta VDJ combination and CDR3 sequence profiling used genomic DNA as the template. TCRdb reprocessing: public reads trimmed at Q25 with fastp, clones called with MiXCR, in-frame beta chains kept. Every entry covers one CDR3 protein and lists the most common genes and DNA from its rows. The sample table shows under 250,000 distinct CDR3 sequences, and 34% are seen once. The top ten clonotypes cover 1% to 1.3% of the sample. Sample: sorted CD4+, CD8+, or CD8+CD57+ T cells (not recorded which) from PBMCs. The receptors derive from a human donor in good health, serving as a control.

The rearrangement links TRBV3-1 to TRBJ1-2; D is unresolved. Between the trimmed V and J ends, which lost 1 base and 8 bases, there was a span of 14 bases. The CDR3 consists of 14 residues. Germline V gene data show CDR1 as LGHDT and CDR2 as YNNKEL (reference sequence). The DNA for the CDR3 is TGTGCCAGCAGCCAAGCATCAGGTGGTGGAGGCTACACCTTC. This gives the protein CASSQASGGGGYTF.

This clonotype was seen only a few times. This chain joins TRBV5-1 and TRBJ2-3; D is possibly TRBD2 (6 bases). Trimming removed 4 bases from V and 0 bases from J, with 18 bases in between. This CDR3 spans 17 amino acids. Per the germline V gene, CDR1 is SGHRS and CDR2 is YFSETQ. In nucleotides, the CDR3 is TGCGCCAGCAGCCCACCGCTCGGGGGATCGAGCACAGATACGCAGTATTTT. Its translation is CASSPPLGGSSTDTQYF.

The CDR3 coding sequence is TGTGCCACCAGCAGTGTAGAGTACGAGCAGTACTTC. Its protein product is CATSSVEYEQYF. The gene calls are TRBV15 and TRBJ2-7; D gene unclear. CDR1 is LNHNV and CDR2 is YYDKDF in the germline V gene (reference sequence). CDR3 length: 12 amino acids. Deletions cut 3 bases from V and 4 bases from J, with 7 bases between.

This clonotype was seen ten or more times. CDR3: CSVAGTGSYEQYF. The CDR3 nucleotides are TGCAGCGTGGCCGGGACAGGGTCCTACGAGCAGTACTTC. The V call is TRBV29-1, the J call TRBJ2-7, with TRBD1 matching 9 bases. The junction had 4 bases not matched to a gene; V was cut back by 6 bases and J by 1 base. The germline gives CDR1 SQVTM, CDR2 ANQGSEA. There are 13 residues in the CDR3.

The chain uses TRBV24-1 and TRBJ2-5; TRBD1 is a possible D gene (5 bases). CDR1 and CDR2 (germline): KGHDR, SFDVKD. The CDR3 runs 16 residues. V was pared by 2 bases and J by 1 base, with 13 bases between. CDR3 sequence (DNA): TGTGCCACCAGTGATTCAACAGGACGGCTCCAAGAGACCCAGTACTTC. Protein: CATSDSTGRLQETQYF.

This clonotype occurred many times. This sequence joins TRBV7-9 and TRBJ1-1; D call uncertain. This CDR3 contains 15 residues. CDR1 and CDR2 (germline): SEHNR, FQNEAQ (reference sequence). Between the trimmed V and J ends, which lost 5 bases and 0 bases, there was a span of 13 bases. In DNA, the CDR3 is TGTGCCAGCAGCAGAGGGAAAGCGCTGAACACTGAAGCTTTCTTT. This encodes CASSRGKALNTEAFF.

The sample holds many counts of this clonotype. CDR3 bases: TGTGCCAGCAGCCCCCACTACGAGCAGTACTTC. It is translated as CASSPHYEQYF. The chain joins TRBV11-2 to TRBJ2-7; D is ambiguous. The V gene lost 5 bases and the J gene lost 3 bases, with 5 bases spanning the gap. Germline-derived CDR1 and CDR2 are SGHAT and FQNNGV. This CDR3 comprises 11 residues.

As for this clonotype: The missing conserved phenylalanine or tryptophan at the end of this CDR3 makes a read error likely. No DNA is shown, since the ends of the CDR3 on it are uncertain; the CDR3 is the one TCRdb lists. The rearrangement links TRBV7-8 to TRBJ1-6; the table's D gene call, TRBD1, was not cross checked with the DNA. Including both end residues, the CDR3 is 9 amino acids long. CDR1 is SGHVS and CDR2 is FQNEAQ in the germline V gene. The CDR3 loop is CASSPRQSS.

The sample holds many counts of this clonotype. The chain recombines TRBV4-1 with TRBJ2-7; D unclear. The V and J ends lost 4 bases and 6 bases respectively, with 13 bases between them. Per the germline V gene, CDR1 is MGHRA and CDR2 is YSYEKL. This CDR3 is built from 13 residues. CDR3 loop: CASSPSPSGEQYF. The CDR3 DNA sequence: TGCGCCAGCAGCCCCTCCCCCTCAGGCGAGCAGTACTTC.

This chain joins TRBV19 and TRBJ2-1; D perhaps matches TRBD2 (6 bases). Germline values: CDR1 LNHDA, CDR2 SQIVND (reference sequence). CDR3 size: 13 residues. Trimming took 1 base from V and 10 from J, leaving 11 bases between them. The CDR3 coding sequence is TGTGCCAGTAGTATAGTAGGCGGGGCCGAGCAGTTCTTC. Protein: CASSIVGGAEQFF.

The chain has TRBV12-3 or TRBV12-4 and TRBJ1-4; TRBD1 aligns across 8 bases. After removal of 3 bases from V and 8 bases from J, the junction contained 5 bases not matched to a gene. The CDR3 consists of 14 residues. The CDR3 reads CASSLDRVYEKLFF. The CDR3 DNA is TGTGCCAGCAGTTTGGACAGGGTTTACGAAAAACTGTTTTTT.

The chain combines TRBV12-3 or TRBV12-4 with TRBJ1-2; weak D call: TRBD1 (5 bases). The CDR3 loop spans 12 amino acids. V was cut by 8 bases and J by 5 bases, with 12 bases left in between. CDR3 sequence (DNA): TGTGCCAGCCGGCGGGGCATTTATGGCTACACCTTC. Encoded protein: CASRRGIYGYTF.

This clonotype has a count of ten or more. The CDR3 loop reads CASSLARNGRSEAFF. In nucleotides, the CDR3 is TGTGCCAGCAGCTTAGCGAGGAACGGCAGAAGTGAAGCTTTCTTT. The chain employs TRBV7-9 and TRBJ1-1; unclear D gene. CDR3 length: 15 residues. CDR1 and CDR2 from the germline V gene are SEHNR and FQNEAQ (reference sequence). The germline V and J ends were trimmed by 0 bases and 7 bases, with 15 bases remaining between them.

The chain's CDR3 is CASSDRTGGREQYF. The CDR3 bases are TGTGCCAGCAGTGACAGGACAGGGGGTAGGGAGCAGTACTTC. The chain combines TRBV2 with TRBJ2-7; TRBD1 matches at 10 bases. V lost 3 bases, J lost 7 bases, and 6 bases stayed unmatched. This CDR3 comprises 14 residues. CDR1 SNHLY and CDR2 FYNNEI come from the germline V gene.

This clonotype was counted at least ten times. This rearrangement joins TRBV2 to TRBJ2-5; D is uncertain. The CDR3 covers 13 residues. V was clipped by 7 bases and J by 1 base, with 10 bases between them. Per germline, CDR1 SNHLY and CDR2 FYNNEI. The CDR3: CASKRLAQETQYF. The CDR3 DNA reads TGTGCCAGCAAGAGGCTGGCCCAAGAGACCCAGTACTTC.

The chain combines TRBV6-5 with TRBJ1-4, with D unclear. The germline V gene encodes CDR1 MNHEY and CDR2 SVGAGI. V lost 0 bases to trimming and J lost 6 bases, with 8 bases between them. The CDR3 loop spans 14 amino acids. Here the CDR3 DNA reads TGTGCCAGCAGTTACTCGGCGTGGGATGAAAAACTGTTTTTT. Protein sequence: CASSYSAWDEKLFF.

This clonotype was seen many times. This chain joins TRBV20-1 and TRBJ2-5; 11 positions agree with TRBD2. Unmatched junction bases numbered 5, after V lost 4 bases and J lost 4 bases. The length of the CDR3 is 14 residues. Germline loops: CDR1 DFQATT, CDR2 SNEGSKA (reference sequence). CDR3 region: CSATIAGGRETQYF. CDR3 coding DNA: TGCAGTGCTACCATAGCGGGGGGGCGAGAGACCCAGTACTTC.

The chain uses TRBV18 and TRBJ2-5; D is unclear. The CDR3 runs to 11 residues. Trimming removed 5 bases from V and 2 bases from J, with 3 bases in between. Per germline, CDR1 KGHSH and CDR2 LQKENI. CDR3 amino acids: CASSTQETQYF. CDR3 nucleotide sequence: TGTGCCAGCTCAACACAAGAGACCCAGTACTTC. Looking up the rest from reference TRBV18 and TRBJ2-5 gives the full variable domain: NAGVMQNPRHLVRRRGQEARLRCSPMKGHSHVYWYRQLPEEGLKFMVYLQKENIIDESGMPKERFSAEFPKEGPSILRIQQVVRGDSAAYFCASSTQETQYFGPGTRLLVL.

Concerning this clonotype: As the CDR3 is not closed by the conserved phenylalanine or tryptophan, this likely results from a read error. The DNA is left out, because the CDR3 cannot be placed on it with certainty; the CDR3 is given as TCRdb lists it. The gene calls are TRBV15 and TRBJ2-1. From its first to its last residue, the CDR3 has 8 amino acids. The germline V gene has CDR1 LNHNV and CDR2 YYDKDF (reference sequence). The CDR3: CATSRDPP.

V is TRBV12-3 or TRBV12-4 and J is TRBJ2-7; TRBD2 agrees at 12 bases. The CDR3 consists of 15 residues. J was trimmed by 3 bases and V by 4 bases; bases with no gene match: 4. In DNA, the CDR3 is TGTGCCAGCAGTTCTAGCGGGGGGGGAGGCTACGAGCAGTACTTC. This sequence encodes CASSSSGGGGYEQYF.

V and J are TRBV30 and TRBJ2-2; 8 bases are a match to TRBD2. Germline lookup yields CDR1 GTSNPN and CDR2 SVGIG (reference sequence). J gave up 4 bases and V 5 bases, and 9 bases lay outside the gene matches. The CDR3 has 15 residues. Here the CDR3 reads CAWGLRGGRTGELFF. The CDR3 bases are TGTGCCTGGGGTCTTCGGGGGGGCCGCACCGGGGAGCTGTTTTTT.

Ten or more counts support this clonotype. The chain has TRBV7-9 and TRBJ2-3; D unresolved. Germline lookup yields CDR1 SEHNR and CDR2 FQNEAQ (reference sequence). Trimming took 6 bases from V and 7 from J, leaving 8 bases between them. The CDR3 loop spans 11 amino acids. CDR3: CASSWGNTQYF. The CDR3 nucleotides read TGTGCCAGCAGTTGGGGAAATACGCAGTATTTT.